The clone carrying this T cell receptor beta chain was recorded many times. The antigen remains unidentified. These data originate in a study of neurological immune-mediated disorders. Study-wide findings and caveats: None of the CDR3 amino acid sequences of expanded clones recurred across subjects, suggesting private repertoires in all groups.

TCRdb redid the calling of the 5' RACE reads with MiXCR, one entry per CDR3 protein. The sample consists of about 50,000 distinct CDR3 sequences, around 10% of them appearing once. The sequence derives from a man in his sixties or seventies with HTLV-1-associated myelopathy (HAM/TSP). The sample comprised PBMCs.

CDR3 in DNA: TGTGCCAGCAGCTTTAATCCGGGGGGGGTGGATGAGCAGTTCTTC. It yields the protein CASSFNPGGVDEQFF. This chain joins TRBV5-5 and TRBJ2-1; TRBD2 matches 8 bases. The CDR3 has 15 amino acids. After removal of 2 bases from V and 8 bases from J, the junction contained 9 bases not matched to a gene. Germline values: CDR1 SGHKS, CDR2 YYEKEE (reference sequence).